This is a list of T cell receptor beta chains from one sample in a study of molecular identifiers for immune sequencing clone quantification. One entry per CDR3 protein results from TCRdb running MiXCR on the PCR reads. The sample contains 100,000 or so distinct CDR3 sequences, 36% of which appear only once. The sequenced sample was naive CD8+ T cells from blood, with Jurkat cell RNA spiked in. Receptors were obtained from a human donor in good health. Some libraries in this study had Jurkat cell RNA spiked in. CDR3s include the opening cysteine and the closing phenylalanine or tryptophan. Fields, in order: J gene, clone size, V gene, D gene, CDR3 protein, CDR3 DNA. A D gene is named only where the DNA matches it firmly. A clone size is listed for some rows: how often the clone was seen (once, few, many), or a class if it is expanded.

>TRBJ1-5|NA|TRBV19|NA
CASSIAGSQPQHF
TGTGCCAGTAGTATAGCTGGGAGTCAGCCCCAGCATTTT
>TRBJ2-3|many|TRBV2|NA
CASKVDTQYF
TGTGCCAGCAAAGTAGATACGCAGTATTTT
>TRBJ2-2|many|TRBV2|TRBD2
CASSPTSGNAGELFF
TGTGCCAGCAGCCCGACTAGCGGGAATGCCGGGGAGCTGTTTTTT
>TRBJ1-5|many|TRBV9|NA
CASSVAGLGPQHF
TGTGCCAGCAGCGTAGCAGGGCTAGGGCCCCAGCATTTT
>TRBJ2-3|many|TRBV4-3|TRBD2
CASSQDASGRGDTQYF
TGCGCCAGCAGCCAAGATGCGAGCGGGAGGGGAGATACGCAGTATTTT
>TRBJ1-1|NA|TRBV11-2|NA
CASSLDPGSAEAFF
TGTGCCAGCAGCTTAGATCCGGGGTCCGCTGAAGCTTTCTTT
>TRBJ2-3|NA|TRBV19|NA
CASSMKLGRSEDTQYF
TGTGCCAGTAGTATGAAGCTTGGCCGAAGCGAGGATACGCAGTATTTT
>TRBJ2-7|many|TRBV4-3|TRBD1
CASSQGQGKGSEQYF
TGCGCCAGCAGCCAAGGACAGGGAAAGGGCTCCGAGCAGTACTTC
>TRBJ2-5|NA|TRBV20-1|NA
CSASHRRGPEPQYF
TGCAGTGCTAGCCATCGGCGAGGGCCAGAGCCCCAGTACTTC
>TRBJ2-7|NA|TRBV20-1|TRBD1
CSAGTGGYEQNF
TGCAGTGCCGGGACAGGGGGCTACGAGCAGAACTTC
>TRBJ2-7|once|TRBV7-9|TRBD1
CASSFDRDYEQYF
TGTGCCAGCAGCTTCGACAGGGACTACGAGCAGTACTTC
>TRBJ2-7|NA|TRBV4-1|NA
CASSADLTYEQYF
TGCGCCAGCAGCGCGGACCTAACCTACGAGCAGTACTTC
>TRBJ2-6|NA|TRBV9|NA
CASRGLFSSGANVLTF
TGTGCCAGCAGGGGGCTCTTTTCCTCTGGGGCCAACGTCCTGACTTTC
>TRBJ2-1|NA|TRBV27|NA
CASRPTRVRYNEQFF
TGTGCCAGCAGGCCAACTAGGGTGAGGTACAATGAGCAGTTCTTC
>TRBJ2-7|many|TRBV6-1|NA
CASSEGGDEQYF
TGTGCCAGCAGTGAAGGAGGGGACGAGCAGTACTTC
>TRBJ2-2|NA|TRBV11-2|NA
CASSLRARGIGELFF
TGTGCCAGCAGCTTAAGGGCCAGGGGAATCGGGGAGCTGTTTTTT
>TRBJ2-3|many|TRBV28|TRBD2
CASSPSGRVLSGDTQYF
TGTGCCAGCAGCCCCAGCGGGAGGGTCTTATCAGGAGATACGCAGTATTTT
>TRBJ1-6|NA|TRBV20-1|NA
CSAPGRLSDSPLHF
TGCAGTGCTCCGGGACGCCTCTCCGATTCACCCCTCCACTTT
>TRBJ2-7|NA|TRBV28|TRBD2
CASSPGGGDYEQYF
TGTGCCAGCAGTCCTGGCGGGGGGGACTACGAGCAGTACTTC
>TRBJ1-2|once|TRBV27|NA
CATSPGTPYGYTF
TGTGCCACCTCCCCAGGGACACCCTATGGCTACACCTTC
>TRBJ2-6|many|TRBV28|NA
CASSLISGPDVLTF
TGTGCCAGCAGTTTAATATCAGGGCCGGACGTCCTGACTTTC
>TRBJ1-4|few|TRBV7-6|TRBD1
CASSLRTGSYEKLFF
TGTGCCAGCAGCTTAAGGACAGGGTCGTATGAAAAACTGTTTTTT
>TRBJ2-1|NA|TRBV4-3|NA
CASSQLPGINEQFF
TGCGCCAGCAGCCAACTCCCAGGGATCAATGAGCAGTTCTTC
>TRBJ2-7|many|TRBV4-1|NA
CASSPTGADEQYF
TGCGCCAGCAGCCCGACAGGTGCGGACGAGCAGTACTTC
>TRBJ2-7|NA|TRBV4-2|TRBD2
CASSQGLAGGPGYEQYF
TGTGCCAGCAGCCAGGGACTAGCGGGAGGGCCGGGCTACGAGCAGTACTTC
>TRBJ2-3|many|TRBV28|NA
CASSFPWPTDTQYF
TGTGCCAGCAGTTTCCCCTGGCCGACAGATACGCAGTATTTT
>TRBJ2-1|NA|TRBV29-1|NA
CSFRTNEQFF
TGCAGCTTCCGTACGAATGAGCAGTTCTTC
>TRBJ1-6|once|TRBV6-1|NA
CASGFGTSPLHF
TGTGCCAGCGGTTTCGGGACCTCACCCCTCCACTTT
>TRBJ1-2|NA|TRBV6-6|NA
CASSFEFGRAGSHDGYTF
TGTGCCAGCAGTTTCGAATTCGGGCGGGCAGGGAGTCATGATGGCTACACCTTC
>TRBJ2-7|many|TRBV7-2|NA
CASSLVGSSYEQYF
TGTGCCAGCAGCTTAGTAGGAAGCTCCTACGAGCAGTACTTC
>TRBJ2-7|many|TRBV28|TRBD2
CASSLSPLAGGGNYEQYF
TGTGCCAGCAGTTTATCCCCTCTAGCGGGAGGGGGAAACTACGAGCAGTACTTC
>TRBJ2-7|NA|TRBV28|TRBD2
CASSLAALAGVYEQYF
TGTGCCAGCAGTTTAGCGGCTCTAGCGGGAGTCTACGAGCAGTACTTC
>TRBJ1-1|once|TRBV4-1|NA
CASSTPGDFTEAFF
TGCGCCAGCAGTACACCAGGGGACTTCACTGAAGCTTTCTTT
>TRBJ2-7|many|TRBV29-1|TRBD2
CSVEEGTSGREQYF
TGCAGCGTTGAAGAAGGTACTAGCGGGAGAGAGCAGTACTTC
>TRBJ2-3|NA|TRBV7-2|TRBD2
CASSLALLAGGPTDTQYF
TGTGCCAGCAGCTTAGCGCTCCTAGCGGGAGGGCCCACAGATACGCAGTATTTT
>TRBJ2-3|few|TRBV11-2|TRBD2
CASTQAGGPTDTQYF
TGTGCCAGCACCCAAGCGGGAGGGCCCACAGATACGCAGTATTTT
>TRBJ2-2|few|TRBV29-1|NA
CSVAYSPGTANTGELFF
TGCAGCGTTGCCTACTCGCCCGGGACTGCGAACACCGGGGAGCTGTTTTTT
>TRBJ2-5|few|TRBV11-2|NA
CASSPGAGVAGETQYF
TGTGCCAGCAGCCCCGGGGCAGGGGTGGCTGGAGAGACCCAGTACTTC
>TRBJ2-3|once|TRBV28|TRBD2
CASSQPELAGADTDTQYF
TGTGCCAGCAGCCAACCGGAACTAGCGGGAGCTGACACAGATACGCAGTATTTT
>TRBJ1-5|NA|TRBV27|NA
CASSLRVDQPQHF
TGTGCCAGCAGTTTACGGGTTGATCAGCCCCAGCATTTT
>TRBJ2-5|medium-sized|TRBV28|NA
CASSRQRQGKTQYF
TGTGCCAGCAGTCGCCAACGGCAGGGAAAGACCCAGTACTTC
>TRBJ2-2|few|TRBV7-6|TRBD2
CASSPGLAGWSRELFF
TGTGCCAGCAGCCCGGGACTAGCGGGATGGTCCCGGGAGCTGTTTTTT
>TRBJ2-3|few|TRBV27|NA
CASRTFLANTDTQYF
TGTGCCAGCAGAACCTTCCTGGCAAACACAGATACGCAGTATTTT
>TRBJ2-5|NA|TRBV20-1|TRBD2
CSALAGPALYF
TGCAGTGCTTTAGCGGGCCCGGCCCTGTACTTC
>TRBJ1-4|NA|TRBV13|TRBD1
CASSLRDRGEGEKLFF
TGTGCCAGCAGCCTTAGGGACAGGGGGGAAGGTGAAAAACTGTTTTTT
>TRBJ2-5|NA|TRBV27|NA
CASSPGPGTQYF
TGTGCCAGCAGTCCGGGGCCAGGGACCCAGTACTTC
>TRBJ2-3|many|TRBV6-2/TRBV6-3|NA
CASSYFLGLVEVTDTQYF
TGTGCCAGCAGTTACTTTCTCGGGCTAGTGGAAGTCACAGATACGCAGTATTTT
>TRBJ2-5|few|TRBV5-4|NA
CASSPDSSQETQYF
TGTGCCAGCAGCCCGGACAGTTCCCAAGAGACCCAGTACTTC
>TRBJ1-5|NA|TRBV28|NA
CATDEGYSIQPQHF
TGTGCCACCGACGAGGGTTATAGCATTCAGCCCCAGCATTTT
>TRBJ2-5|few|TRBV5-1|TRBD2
CASSLSASGPQETQYF
TGCGCCAGCAGCTTGTCTGCTAGCGGGCCTCAAGAGACCCAGTACTTC
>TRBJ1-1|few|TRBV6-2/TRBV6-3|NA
CASSSRRDKGTEAFF
TGTGCCAGCAGTTCTCGCCGGGACAAGGGGACTGAAGCTTTCTTT